This TCR beta chain was obtained from a study of cytomegalovirus exposure and HLA in healthy donors. Broader study findings: For most TCR beta V segments, an earlier analysis put the productive rate at about 87% or about 30% of the time.

With 60 Vbeta and 13 Jbeta primers, the PCR was carried out. The authors' processing: An analysis performed later counted around 80 million unique TCR beta chains (roughly 11 million of them shared). Sequencing used immunoSEQ multiplex PCR; TCRdb keeps in-frame clones, though not all of them. The V and J calls and clone size were taken over from that table, and D and trimming were inferred from the DNA. This sample has 150,000 to 200,000 clones, with 65% to 90% found just once. Only a few counts were recorded for this clone. No antigen is known for it. The source of this sequence is a middle-aged man in good health and CMV-seropositive. The sample taken for sequencing was PBMCs.

CDR3 nucleotides: TGTGCCAGCAGATCGACAGGGTCAACTAATGAAAAACTGTTTTTT. The encoded protein is CASRSTGSTNEKLFF. The chain joins TRBV28 to TRBJ1-4, with 7 bases that match TRBD1. Germline V CDR1 and CDR2: MDHEN, SYDVKM. CDR3 length: 15 residues. The V segment lost 6 bases and the J segment 0 bases; nucleotides outside the gene matches: 4.